The table lists the clone carrying this TCR beta chain with a count of one. Its matching antigen is unknown. Investigators spread the genomic DNA of each subset evenly over several immunoSEQ plates. Original analysis: Filtering differed for immunoSEQ, which gave only junction sequences without quality scores. The assay was immunoSEQ multiplex PCR, and TCRdb's table has in-frame clones only and misses some. V and J calls and clone size come straight from that table; D and trimming were deduced from the DNA. The table lists over 2 million clones, 85% to 95% of them singletons. The CDR3 consists of 17 residues. Trimming shortened V by 2 bases and J by 1 base, and 17 bases separated the two germline ends. This sample is drawn from a study of shared clonotypes between healthy human individuals. Investigators divided CD4+ cells into CD45RA+ naive and CD45RA-negative memory subsets. Overall study findings and caveats: Generation probabilities of non-shared clonotypes were lower (relative to those shared by all four donors).

The J gene is TRBJ1-1, the V gene TRBV23-1; D uncertain. TRBV23-1 is designated an ORF whose function remains uncertain. This clonotype was obtained from a man between 18 and 29 years old in good health. The sample comprised naive CD4+ T cells sorted from blood. The subset was: CD45RA+ positively selected. The CDR3 region is CASSQAVTRRQNTEAFF. CDR3 in DNA: TGCGCCAGCAGTCAAGCGGTTACAAGGAGACAGAACACTGAAGCTTTCTTT.